The entry below gives a single T cell receptor (beta chain) sequence along with its context. The roughly 120-subject validation cohort, separate from the approximately 670-subject first cohort, included the donors. After removal of 3 bases from V and 3 bases from J, the junction contained 10 bases not matched to a gene. Looked up from germline, CDR1 is KGHSH and CDR2 is LQKENI. The CDR3 extends over 16 amino acids. Here immunoSEQ multiplex PCR was the method, and the copy in TCRdb shows in-frame clones only, minus some. The sample has roughly 350,000 clones, around 86% seen once. This sample is part of a study of cytomegalovirus exposure and HLA in healthy donors.

The receptor comes from a woman aged 18-29 years in good health and CMV-seronegative. The sequenced sample consisted of PBMCs. J is TRBJ2-7 and V is TRBV18, with 8 bases matching TRBD2. The CDR3 nucleotides read TGTGCCAGCTCACCCCTCCCAGCGGGAGACCACTACGAGCAGTACTTC. This gives the protein CASSPLPAGDHYEQYF.